The 21 T cell receptor beta chains in this list originate from one sample, sequenced in a study of molecular identifiers for immune sequencing clone quantification. TCRdb ran MiXCR on the PCR reads and lists one entry per CDR3 protein. The sample yields over 550,000 distinct CDR3 sequences, about 25% seen once. Sequencing was carried out using naive CD8+ T cells from blood, with Jurkat cell RNA spiked in. Subset here: FACS-sorted CD8+CD4-CCR7+CD45RA+ naive T cells. These receptors came from a human donor in good health. Some libraries in this study had Jurkat cell RNA spiked in.

There are a few counts of this clonotype. The CDR3 sequence: CASTILAGGNYEQYF. DNA for the CDR3: TGTGCCAGCACCATACTAGCGGGGGGTAACTACGAGCAGTACTTC. The chain couples TRBV2 to TRBJ2-7, with 12 bases aligning to TRBD2. With V trimmed by 7 bases and J by 3 bases, 7 bases remained unmatched. CDR1 is SNHLY, CDR2 FYNNEI, per germline. The CDR3 spans 15 residues.

The chain employs TRBV5-6 and TRBJ2-1; D unresolved. In germline, CDR1 is SGHDT, CDR2 YYEEEE. The CDR3 runs 14 residues. Trimming shortened V by 6 bases and J by 2 bases, and 12 bases separated the two germline ends. The CDR3 region is CASNAAATYNEQFF. The CDR3 coding sequence is TGTGCCAGCAACGCAGCCGCCACCTACAATGAGCAGTTCTTC.

V usage is TRBV20-1 and J usage is TRBJ2-7; 9 bases agree with TRBD1. Looked up from germline, CDR1 is DFQATT and CDR2 is SNEGSKA (reference sequence). The V gene end was trimmed by 8 bases and the J gene end by 6 bases; junction bases not matched to a gene: 17. The CDR3 sequence is 15 residues long. DNA of the CDR3: TGCAGTACCCCGTCCCCCGGACAGGGGAATCTCGAGCAGTACTTC. This translates into CSTPSPGQGNLEQYF.

This clonotype was seen repeatedly, ten times or more. The chain recombines TRBV6-1 with TRBJ1-5, with D possibly matching TRBD1 (6 bases). Trimming took off 3 bases at V and 7 bases at J, with 19 bases between the two ends. The CDR3 has 16 amino acids. Germline loops: CDR1 MNHNS, CDR2 SASEGT. The CDR3 protein is CASSERGMDSGQPQHF. As DNA, the CDR3 is TGTGCCAGCAGTGAGAGAGGGATGGACAGCGGGCAGCCCCAGCATTTT.

In its sample, this clonotype was seen a few times. V gene TRBV15 combines with J gene TRBJ1-5, with 7 nucleotides matching TRBD1. With V trimmed by 2 bases and J by 4 bases, 8 bases remained unmatched. The CDR3 runs 16 residues. CDR1 and CDR2 from the germline V gene are LNHNV and YYDKDF (reference sequence). CDR3 sequence: CATSRNRDRRNQPQHF. Here the CDR3 DNA reads TGTGCCACCAGCAGAAACCGGGACAGAAGAAATCAGCCCCAGCATTTT.

Ten or more counts support this clonotype. The V call is TRBV7-9, the J call TRBJ1-1, with no clear D. This CDR3 has 11 residues. Germline CDR1 reads SEHNR; CDR2 reads FQNEAQ (reference sequence). V shed 8 bases and J shed 2 bases, with 6 bases lying between them. DNA for the CDR3: TGTGCCAGCCTCAGTAACACTGAAGCTTTCTTT. Residues: CASLSNTEAFF.

This clonotype was recorded at least ten times. This chain uses TRBV10-2 with TRBJ1-1; 9 bases agree with TRBD1. CDR3 length equals 15 residues. CDR1 and CDR2 from the germline V gene are WSHSY and SAAADI. V lost 8 bases to trimming and J lost 4 bases; unmatched junction nucleotides: 11. The CDR3 DNA reads TGCGCCAGCGCGGGACAGGGAGTGGAATTCACTGAAGCTTTCTTT. It is translated as CASAGQGVEFTEAFF.

This clonotype appeared a few times. The V gene is TRBV6-6, the J gene TRBJ2-1, with TRBD1 matching 7 bases. Germline lookup yields CDR1 MNHNY and CDR2 SVGAGI (reference sequence). With 5 bases clipped from V and 0 bases from J, the junction kept 7 bases outside the gene matches. The CDR3 totals 16 residues. Written as DNA, the CDR3 is TGTGCCAGCAGTGACCAGGGGGAGAGCTCCTACAATGAGCAGTTCTTC. Amino acid sequence: CASSDQGESSYNEQFF.

A remark on this clonotype: This clone may be a read error of a much larger clone one base away. The chain is built from TRBV3-1 and TRBJ2-7; TRBD1 agrees at 7 bases. Germline assignment: CDR1 LGHDT and CDR2 YNNKEL (reference sequence). V lost 6 bases and J lost 6; bases outside the gene matches: 11. The CDR3 runs 14 residues. The CDR3: CASRRSGTVVEQYF. Written as DNA, the CDR3 is TGTGCCAGCAGGCGATCCGGGACAGTCGTCGAGCAGTACTTC.

V and J are TRBV7-9 and TRBJ2-5; D is possibly TRBD2 (5 bases). The germline CDR1 and CDR2 sequences are SEHNR and FQNEAQ (reference sequence). V was pared by 4 bases and J by 5 bases, with 11 bases between. The CDR3 has 13 amino acids. CDR3 DNA sequence: TGTGCCAGCAGCTGGGAACTAGGGGAGACCCAGTACTTC. It yields the protein CASSWELGETQYF. Variable domain in full (rest from reference TRBV7-9 and TRBJ2-5): DTGVSQNPRHKITKRGQNVTFRCDPISEHNRLYWYRQTLGQGPEFLTYFQNEAQLEKSRLLSDRFSAERPKGSFSTLEIQRTEQGDSAMYLCASSWELGETQYFGPGTRLLVL.

This clonotype was counted only a few times. This chain joins TRBV4-3 and TRBJ1-3; D is unresolved. CDR1 is LGHNA, CDR2 YSLEER, per germline. The CDR3 loop spans 14 amino acids. The ends were cut back, 0 bases at V and 0 bases at J, with 3 bases in the middle. In DNA, the CDR3 is TGCGCCAGCAGCCAAGACGTCTCTGGAAACACCATATATTTT. Translated: CASSQDVSGNTIYF.

With regard to this clonotype: A much bigger clone sits one base away, suggesting this may be a read error. The rearrangement links TRBV4-1 to TRBJ1-2, with a possible D match to TRBD1 (6 bases). Per the germline V gene, CDR1 is MGHRA and CDR2 is YSYEKL. The CDR3 contains 16 residues. For the CDR3, the DNA is TGCGCCAGCAACCAAGACCACAGGGTAACAAACTATGGCTACACCTTC. Encoded protein: CASNQDHRVTNYGYTF.

This clonotype was counted ten times or more. The chain has TRBV7-7 and TRBJ1-4; unclear D gene. CDR1 is SSHAT and CDR2 is FNYEAQ in the germline V gene (reference sequence). The V end lost 7 bases, the J end lost 4 bases, and 10 bases lay between the germline ends. This CDR3 has 13 amino acids. CDR3 in amino acids: CASIDEGNEKLFF. CDR3 nucleotide sequence: TGTGCCAGCATAGACGAGGGTAATGAAAAACTGTTTTTT. The whole variable domain, remainder taken from reference TRBV7-7 and TRBJ1-4, is GAGVSQSPRYKVTKRGQDVTLRCDPISSHATLYWYQQALGQGPEFLTYFNYEAQPDKSGLPSDRFSAERPEGSISTLTIQRTEQRDSAMYRCASIDEGNEKLFFGSGTQLSVL.

This clonotype was recorded at least ten times. The CDR3 DNA reads as TGTGCCAGCAGCCCGGCAAGACTAGCGGACCTTCCCTCTGGGGCCAACGTCCTGACTTTC. Its translation: CASSPARLADLPSGANVLTF. This chain links TRBV7-2 with TRBJ2-6, with 9 bases fitting TRBD2. V was pared by 5 bases and J by 0 bases, with 14 bases of the junction left unmatched. The CDR3 is 20 amino acids. Germline CDR1 reads SGHTA; CDR2 reads FQGNSA.

In the case of this clonotype: Its ends do not fully match the called genes, so a read error is possible. The chain couples TRBV30 to TRBJ2-2, with 9 bases matching TRBD1. The CDR3 has 15 amino acids. Germline V gene sequence: CDR1 GTSNPN, CDR2 SVGIG (reference sequence). DNA of the CDR3: TGTACCTGGAGTAGGGGACAGGGGAACACCGGGGAGCTGTTTTTT. Translated, it gives CTWSRGQGNTGELFF. The entire variable domain, with the rest obtained from reference TRBV30 and TRBJ2-2, is as follows: SQTIHQWPATLVQPVGSPLSLECTVEGTSNPNLYWYRQAAGRGLQLLFYSVGIGQISSEVPQNLSASRPQDRQFILSSKKLLLSDSGFYLCTWSRGQGNTGELFFGEGSRLTVL.

This clonotype was counted a few times. The rearrangement joins TRBV29-1 to TRBJ2-1, with D tentatively TRBD2 (6 bases). V was trimmed by 0 bases and J by 2 bases, leaving 11 bases between them. The length of the CDR3 is 15 residues. Per germline, CDR1 SQVTM and CDR2 ANQGSEA. In DNA form, the CDR3 reads TGCAGCGTTGAAGAGGGGGGAGGACCCTACAATGAGCAGTTCTTC. Protein product: CSVEEGGGPYNEQFF.

Turning to this clonotype: Just one base apart from a much larger clone, this may be a read error. This chain uses TRBV2 with TRBJ2-1, with D unclear. The CDR3 extends over 11 amino acids. V lost 4 bases, J lost 7 bases, and 5 bases lay in between. Germline-derived CDR1 and CDR2 are SNHLY and FYNNEI. CDR3 DNA: TGTGCCAGCAGTGTATGGAATGAGCAGTTCTTC. This gives the protein CASSVWNEQFF.

This clonotype was detected only a few times. The chain carries TRBV4-3 and TRBJ2-5; 9 nucleotides line up with TRBD1. The CDR3 sequence is 16 residues long. CDR1 is LGHNA, CDR2 YSLEER, per germline. With 1 base clipped from V and 4 bases from J, the junction kept 7 bases outside the gene matches. This CDR3 is CASSQARTGVGETQYF. The CDR3 nucleotides read TGCGCCAGCAGCCAAGCTAGGACAGGGGTAGGAGAGACCCAGTACTTC.

This clonotype was observed many times. V and J are TRBV6-2 or TRBV6-3 and TRBJ1-1; unclear D gene. The V and J ends lost 2 bases and 1 base respectively, with 5 bases between them. CDR1 and CDR2 from the germline V gene are MNHEY and SVGEGT. The length of the CDR3 is 13 residues. CDR3 region: CASSYAQNTEAFF. DNA of the CDR3: TGTGCCAGCAGTTACGCGCAGAACACTGAAGCTTTCTTT.

This clonotype was counted ten times or more. This sequence joins TRBV5-1 and TRBJ1-5; D is unresolved. Germline values: CDR1 SGHRS, CDR2 YFSETQ. This CDR3 has 13 residues. Trimming removed 7 bases at V and 1 base at J, with 9 bases between. Here the CDR3 reads CASPGRSNQPQHF. The CDR3 bases are TGCGCCAGCCCGGGAAGAAGCAATCAGCCCCAGCATTTT.

This clonotype was detected a few times. The chain carries TRBV12-3 or TRBV12-4 and TRBJ2-1; 8 positions match TRBD1. The CDR3 runs to 16 residues. V was clipped by 6 bases and J by 0 bases; unmatched bases: 7. CDR3 DNA sequence: TGTGCCAGCAGCCCATCAGACAGGGGCTCCTACAATGAGCAGTTCTTC. Translating gives CASSPSDRGSYNEQFF.